The rows below give T cell receptor beta chains drawn from one sample of a study of blood T cell repertoires in COVID-19. Sequenced by immunoSEQ multiplex PCR; TCRdb stores in-frame clones only, minus some. This sample has 130,000 or so clones; approximately 86% occur once, and the top ten carry 7% to 10%. The sample consisted of peripheral blood. These receptors all come from a woman between 55 and 75 years old with acute or convalescent COVID-19. Both conserved end residues are trimmed from each CDR3. The order of the fields is V gene, J gene, CDR3 protein.

TRBV4-3	TRBJ1-2	ASSPGRSAYYGYT
TRBV5-1	TRBJ1-2	ASSLGGTGFHYGYT
TRBV6-5	TRBJ2-1	ASMKSGGEYNEQF
TRBV5-1	TRBJ2-4	ASSLTVGTGGGIQY
TRBV5-8	TRBJ1-1	ASSYNTGWPGNTEAF
TRBV6-4	TRBJ2-2	ASSDSAGGPGELF
TRBV4-2	TRBJ2-2	ASSHFGGGELF
TRBV7-2	TRBJ2-5	ASSVTRNPETQY
TRBV5-1	TRBJ2-7	ASSFDRGSSYEQY
TRBV4-2	TRBJ2-1	ASSQASGTSGGTNNEQF
TRBV27	TRBJ2-7	ASSLSIPGQGASEQY
TRBV30	TRBJ1-4	AWSPLGGLNEKLF
TRBV11-3	TRBJ1-2	ASREGQGSYGYT
TRBV11-2	TRBJ2-1	ASSLEGRTYNEQF
TRBV4-1	TRBJ2-2	ASSHSSTGGNTGELF
TRBV30	TRBJ2-5	ASTSRNGETQY
TRBV28	TRBJ1-2	ASSSGTGAYGYT
TRBV9	TRBJ2-3	ASSVLAFDTQY
TRBV28	TRBJ2-5	ASSSAAAYQETQY
TRBV7-2	TRBJ2-6	ASYRAGGANVLT
TRBV18	TRBJ2-5	ASSPKETQY
TRBV6-5	TRBJ1-5	ASSYGRGNQPQH
TRBV30	TRBJ2-7	AWSKSRGLLSYEQY
TRBV5-1	TRBJ2-1	ASSPGLSYNEQF
TRBV25-1	TRBJ2-5	ASGAGGLETQY
TRBV5-6	TRBJ1-2	ASSSAGTGGVGYGYT
TRBV28	TRBJ2-3	ASSPQGSSTDTQY
TRBV3-1/TRBV3-2	TRBJ2-3	ASSQDGAGRGY
TRBV4-1	TRBJ1-5	ASSQGDSFSNQPQH
TRBV5-8	TRBJ1-2	ASSPEGRYGYT
TRBV5-1	TRBJ2-5	ASSYSGTGDAETQY
TRBV9	TRBJ2-1	ASSVEGTRTYNEQF
TRBV5-1	TRBJ1-1	ASSFSRDRLSEAF
TRBV10-2	TRBJ2-3	ASRVAGGTDTQY
TRBV5-6	TRBJ2-7	ASSFRSGGASYEQY
TRBV28	TRBJ2-3	ASSYSTSGGSDTQY
TRBV9	TRBJ2-2	ASSAFQGFTGELF
TRBV14	TRBJ1-2	ASSIGGWGYGYT
TRBV3-1/TRBV3-2	TRBJ1-6	ASSQVPGQGNSPLH
TRBV28	TRBJ1-5	ASKGPHYSNQPQH
TRBV9	TRBJ2-3	ASSTSGGTDTQY
TRBV19	TRBJ2-1	ASSIGLDNEQF
TRBV10-1	TRBJ2-2	ASSPRLAGGTGELF
TRBV4-2	TRBJ2-2	ASTREGQGLNTGELF
TRBV18	TRBJ1-2	ASSPPGQQFGYT
TRBV4-1	TRBJ1-1	ASSQVGGLGTEAF